This T cell receptor beta chain originates from a study of tumor and adjacent non-tumor tissue in lung cancer. For the study at large: Histology: 12 adenocarcinoma, a couple of squamous cell carcinoma, 1 small cell lung cancer. Patients were aged about 31 to 76, 9 to 10 men and about five women, stage I to III. On average, productive TCRbeta reads reached about 4.2 million per sample.

Per germline, CDR1 MGHRA and CDR2 YSYEKL. This CDR3 is 16 amino acids long. V dropped 1 base and J dropped 0; count of bases not matched to a gene: 3. Three rounds of nested PCR, following a modified ARM-PCR protocol, produced the TCRbeta library. MiXCR, run by TCRdb on the multiplex PCR reads, gives a single entry per CDR3 protein. The table records roughly 200,000 distinct CDR3 sequences, 71% of them present only once. A remark on this clonotype: What it binds is not known.

Study-wide results and caveats: Tumor TCR diversity, when higher, was linked to shorter survival.

No cell sorting was done before RNA was extracted from the tissue. The source is a man between 60 and 75 years old with non-small cell lung cancer. Sequences were obtained from lung tumor tissue. The V gene is TRBV4-1, the J gene TRBJ1-3; 7 bases align to TRBD1. This CDR3 reads CASSQVQGGSGNTIYF. CDR3 nucleotide sequence: TGCGCCAGCAGCCAAGTTCAGGGGGGCTCTGGAAACACCATATATTTT.